These 27 T cell receptor beta chains were sequenced from one sample in a study of cytomegalovirus exposure and HLA in healthy donors. A multiplex PCR was run with 60 Vbeta primers and 13 Jbeta primers. TCRdb keeps only in-frame clones here, not all; method: immunoSEQ multiplex PCR. This sample has about 200,000 clones; around 86% occur once, and the top ten carry around 6%. Sequences were obtained from PBMCs. The receptors were sampled from a woman between 45 and 65 years old in good health and CMV-seropositive.

The chain joins TRBV5-5 to TRBJ2-2; TRBD2 matches at 8 bases. Looked up from germline, CDR1 is SGHKS and CDR2 is YYEKEE (reference sequence). The ends lost 4 bases at V and 1 base at J; junction bases unmatched: 6. This CDR3 spans 16 amino acids. CDR3 amino acids: CASSPTSDKNTGELFF. DNA for the CDR3: TGTGCCAGCAGCCCGACTAGCGACAAGAACACCGGGGAGCTGTTTTTT. Supplemented by reference TRBV5-5 and TRBJ2-2, the full variable domain reads DAGVTQSPTHLIKTRGQQVTLRCSPISGHKSVSWYQQVLGQGPQFIFQYYEKEERGRGNFPDRFSARQFPNYSSELNVNALLLGDSALYLCASSPTSDKNTGELFFGEGSRLTVL.

The rearrangement joins TRBV4-1 to TRBJ1-6; TRBD1 matches 7 bases. Germline V gene data show CDR1 as MGHRA and CDR2 as YSYEKL. V trimming: 0 bases; J trimming: 6 bases; junction bases outside the gene matches: 5. The CDR3 runs 16 residues. For the CDR3, the DNA is TGCGCCAGCAGCCAAGAACAGGGGATACCTAATTCACCCCTCCACTTT. Amino acid sequence: CASSQEQGIPNSPLHF.

The V call is TRBV6-5, the J call TRBJ2-5; no clear D. The DNA matches TRBJ2-7 better at its end, which makes the J call doubtful. The CDR3 contains 14 residues. Per germline, CDR1 MNHEY and CDR2 SVGAGI. CDR3 DNA: TGTGCCAGCAGTTACGTTCCAGGCCCTTACGAGCAGTACTTC. Protein product: CASSYVPGPYEQYF.

The chain has TRBV7-9 and TRBJ2-3, with 13 nucleotides matching TRBD2. The CDR3 spans 17 residues. CDR1 is SEHNR, CDR2 FQNEAQ, per germline (reference sequence). Trimming cost V 5 bases and J 3 bases; bases outside gene matches: 8. CDR3 region: CASSRGTSGIGTDTQYF. CDR3 DNA sequence: TGTGCCAGCAGCCGAGGGACTAGCGGGATTGGAACAGATACGCAGTATTTT.

This clone was detected a few times. The same CDR3 can be traced to other DNA sequences in this sample. The chain is built from TRBV11-2 and TRBJ2-7; D is uncertain. Germline V lookup: CDR1 SGHAT, CDR2 FQNNGV. V dropped 1 base and J dropped 6 bases, with 7 bases sitting between them. This CDR3 contains 12 residues. This CDR3 is CASSLAGGEQYF. In DNA form, the CDR3 reads TGTGCCAGCAGCTTAGCGGGTGGCGAGCAGTACTTC.

This chain links TRBV10-3 with TRBJ2-4, with D perhaps TRBD1 (6 bases). The length of the CDR3 is 18 residues. Germline CDR1 ENHRY, CDR2 SYGVKD. Deletions cut 0 bases from V and 3 bases from J, with 18 bases between. The CDR3 nucleotides are TGTGCCATCAGTGAGTCTGGGGGCCTACGTAGGGACAAAAACATTCAGTACTTC. This codes for CAISESGGLRRDKNIQYF.

V usage is TRBV28 and J usage is TRBJ1-6; 10 bases are shared with TRBD1. The length of the CDR3 is 18 residues. The germline CDR1 and CDR2 sequences are MDHEN and SYDVKM. V shed 5 bases, J shed 11 bases, and the junction held 18 bases outside the gene matches. In DNA, the CDR3 is TGTGCCAGCAGTCCTCCACAAGGCCGACAGGGGGCTTTGGCACCCCTCCACTTT. Protein sequence: CASSPPQGRQGALAPLHF.

This clone was detected a few times. V gene TRBV7-8 combines with J gene TRBJ1-2; 8 nucleotides agree with TRBD1. Germline CDR1 reads SGHVS; CDR2 reads FQNEAQ. CDR3 length: 15 residues. V lost 5 bases, J lost 4 bases, and 9 bases stayed unmatched. The CDR3: CASSPQTGESYGYTF. The CDR3 nucleotides are TGTGCCAGCAGCCCACAGACAGGGGAGAGCTATGGCTACACCTTC.

The chain combines TRBV2 with TRBJ1-1; no reliable D call. V dropped 8 bases and J dropped 6 bases, with 19 bases sitting between them. Germline V CDR1 and CDR2: SNHLY, FYNNEI. This CDR3 region has 14 residues. DNA of the CDR3: TGTGCCAGCCGGCCCGGCGGGCCCGGGGCTGAAGCTTTCTTT. It specifies CASRPGGPGAEAFF.

The V and J genes are TRBV10-3 and TRBJ1-1, with D maybe TRBD1 (5 bases). This CDR3 contains 12 residues. V lost 5 bases and J 6 bases, leaving 10 bases between the germline ends. CDR1 is ENHRY and CDR2 is SYGVKD in the germline V gene. CDR3 residues: CAISWGGAEAFF. For the CDR3, the DNA is TGTGCCATCAGTTGGGGGGGGGCTGAAGCTTTCTTT.

This rearrangement joins TRBV6-6 to TRBJ2-5; D ambiguous. The V gene lost 0 bases and the J gene lost 5 bases, with 10 bases spanning the gap. The CDR3 has 14 residues. Germline lookup yields CDR1 MNHNY and CDR2 SVGAGI (reference sequence). The CDR3 bases are TGTGCCAGCAGTTACTCTTCGCCCCGGGAGACCCAGTACTTC. This gives the protein CASSYSSPRETQYF.

The J gene is TRBJ2-1, the V gene TRBV19; perhaps TRBD1 as D (6 bases). Per germline, CDR1 LNHDA and CDR2 SQIVND (reference sequence). There are 14 residues in the CDR3. Trimming removed 10 bases at V and 6 bases at J, with 19 bases between. CDR3 in DNA: TGTGCCACCTCAGAAGGGTACAGGGTCAATGAGCAGTTCTTC. Translating gives CATSEGYRVNEQFF.

The CDR3 spells CASSPIADTQYF. In nucleotides, the CDR3 is TGTGCCAGCAGCCCCATAGCAGATACGCAGTATTTT. V gene TRBV9 combines with J gene TRBJ2-3; D call uncertain. Germline-derived CDR1 and CDR2 are SGDLS and YYNGEE. This CDR3 spans 12 amino acids. Trimming removed 4 bases from V and 4 bases from J, with 7 bases in between.

This chain connects TRBV6-6 to TRBJ1-2; D possibly corresponds to TRBD1 (6 bases). V lost 6 bases to trimming and J lost 8 bases, with 19 bases between them. The CDR3 covers 14 residues. Germline CDR1 MNHNY, CDR2 SVGAGI (reference sequence). CDR3 in DNA: TGTGCCAGCAGGGAACAGGGAATCATAGGCGGCTACACCTTC. It is translated as CASREQGIIGGYTF.

The chain couples TRBV29-1 to TRBJ1-5, with D unresolved. The germline V gene encodes CDR1 SQVTM and CDR2 ANQGSEA. The germline V and J ends were trimmed by 1 base and 3 bases, with 7 bases remaining between them. This CDR3 has 13 residues. The DNA for the CDR3 is TGCAGCGTTGAAGGGGGAGTCAATCAGCCCCAGCATTTT. Its protein is CSVEGGVNQPQHF.

The chain carries TRBV10-3 and TRBJ1-1; TRBD1 agrees at 8 bases. Germline V lookup: CDR1 ENHRY, CDR2 SYGVKD. This CDR3 contains 14 residues. V was clipped by 6 bases and J by 4 bases; unmatched bases: 7. In DNA form, the CDR3 reads TGTGCCATCAGGACAGGGGCAGGAGGCACTGAAGCTTTCTTT. This gives the protein CAIRTGAGGTEAFF.

The chain employs TRBV27 and TRBJ2-2; 12 bases line up with TRBD2. The CDR3 totals 15 residues. Per germline, CDR1 MNHEY and CDR2 SMNVEV (reference sequence). Trimming took 5 bases from V and 7 from J; bases not matched to a gene: 5. CDR3 in amino acids: CASSRTSGNDGELFF. DNA for the CDR3: TGTGCCAGCAGTCGGACTAGCGGGAATGACGGGGAGCTGTTTTTT.

The rearrangement joins TRBV6-6 to TRBJ1-3; TRBD1 might be the D (6 bases). Germline CDR1 MNHNY, CDR2 SVGAGI (reference sequence). The CDR3 loop spans 16 amino acids. Deletions cut 6 bases from V and 0 bases from J, with 15 bases between. Written as DNA, the CDR3 is TGTGCCAGCAGCAAGGGGGTTAGGAACTCTGGAAACACCATATATTTT. It is translated as CASSKGVRNSGNTIYF.

The chain carries TRBV9 and TRBJ2-1, with TRBD2 identical over 11 bases. The CDR3 is made up of 15 amino acids. CDR1 SGDLS and CDR2 YYNGEE come from the germline V gene. With 7 bases clipped from V and 4 bases from J, the junction kept 7 bases outside the gene matches. The CDR3 is CASGSGLAEYNEQFF. CDR3 DNA: TGTGCCAGCGGGTCGGGACTAGCGGAGTACAATGAGCAGTTCTTC.

The genes are TRBV5-6 and TRBJ2-3, with D possibly TRBD2 on 5 matching bases. Trimming took 0 bases from V and 0 from J, leaving 5 bases between them. The CDR3 contains 14 residues. Germline V CDR1 and CDR2: SGHDT, YYEEEE. The CDR3 sequence: CASSLGGSTDTQYF. CDR3 in DNA: TGTGCCAGCAGCTTGGGAGGGAGCACAGATACGCAGTATTTT.

The V call is TRBV4-1, the J call TRBJ2-5, with 9 bases aligning to TRBD2. The CDR3 is 17 residues long. Germline CDR1 is MGHRA and CDR2 is YSYEKL. The V and J ends lost 1 base and 3 bases, in that order; junction bases with no gene match: 9. The CDR3 nucleotides read TGCGCCAGCAGCCAAGCCCTCCTAGCGGGGCTCAAAGAGACCCAGTACTTC. Translating gives CASSQALLAGLKETQYF.

The chain has TRBV18 and TRBJ1-1, with D unclear. V was trimmed by 2 bases and J by 6 bases, leaving 10 bases between them. CDR3 length: 13 residues. Germline assignment: CDR1 KGHSH and CDR2 LQKENI. The CDR3 loop reads CASSPSSEAEAFF. The CDR3 DNA reads TGTGCCAGCTCACCATCCTCCGAGGCTGAAGCTTTCTTT.

The chain employs TRBV7-6 and TRBJ2-1; tentatively, D is TRBD2 (5 bases). Germline CDR1 and CDR2: SGHVS and FNYEAQ. The CDR3 is made up of 13 amino acids. Trimming took 5 bases from V and 4 from J, leaving 9 bases between them. CDR3 bases: TGTGCCAGCAGCCAGAGGGAGTACAATGAGCAGTTCTTC. It codes for CASSQREYNEQFF.

The V call is TRBV21-1, the J call TRBJ2-1; the table's D call, TRBD2, was not checked against the DNA. TRBV21-1 is reported as a pseudogene. The CDR3 extends over 14 amino acids. CDR3 sequence reads: CASSPRGSGEGGFF. CDR3 sequence (DNA): TGTGCCAGCAGCCCCCGGGGTAGCGGGGAGGGTGGATTCTTC.

As to this clone: One junction end does not reproduce the germline sequence, and a read error may be involved. The chain carries TRBV28 and TRBJ1-5; D is ambiguous. Germline CDR1 and CDR2: MDHEN and SYDVKM. This CDR3 has 14 residues. The CDR3 bases are TGTGCCAGCAGTTTATCTCTTAGCCATCAGCCCCAGCATTTT. Residues: CASSLSLSHQPQHF.

V usage is TRBV21-1 and J usage is TRBJ1-5. TRBV21-1 constitutes a pseudogene. CDR3 length: 17 amino acids. CDR3: CASSAPRGGYSNQPQHF. The CDR3 DNA reads TGTGCCAGCAGCGCCCCAAGGGGAGGGTATAGCAATCAGCCCCAGCATTTT.

The chain recombines TRBV29-1 with TRBJ1-2; TRBD1 aligns across 10 bases. There are 15 residues in the CDR3. CDR1 is SQVTM and CDR2 is ANQGSEA in the germline V gene. Losses at the gene ends were 1 base for V and 8 bases for J; bases not matched to a gene: 10. CDR3 nucleotides: TGCAGCGTTGAAGCACCGGGACAGGGGAATAGAGGCTACACCTTC. Its protein product is CSVEAPGQGNRGYTF.